This TCR beta chain is from a study of blood T cell repertoires in COVID-19. Study-level information: Both acute and convalescent COVID-19 samples were obtained from the United States, Italy and Spain.

Clones were sequenced by immunoSEQ multiplex PCR, and TCRdb holds only the in-frame ones, with some missing. The table shows around 310,000 clones, with about 88% occurring only once. CDR3 size: 14 residues. After removal of 0 bases from V and 2 bases from J, the junction contained 0 bases not matched to a gene. Germline V CDR1 and CDR2: LNHNV, YYDKDF (reference sequence). The origin of this receptor is a woman aged 60-70 years with acute or convalescent COVID-19. Input material: peripheral blood. V usage is TRBV15 and J usage is TRBJ2-5; TRBD1 agrees at 7 bases. The CDR3 spells CATSRDRGQETQYF. In DNA, the CDR3 is TGTGCCACCAGCAGAGACAGGGGGCAAGAGACCCAGTACTTC.